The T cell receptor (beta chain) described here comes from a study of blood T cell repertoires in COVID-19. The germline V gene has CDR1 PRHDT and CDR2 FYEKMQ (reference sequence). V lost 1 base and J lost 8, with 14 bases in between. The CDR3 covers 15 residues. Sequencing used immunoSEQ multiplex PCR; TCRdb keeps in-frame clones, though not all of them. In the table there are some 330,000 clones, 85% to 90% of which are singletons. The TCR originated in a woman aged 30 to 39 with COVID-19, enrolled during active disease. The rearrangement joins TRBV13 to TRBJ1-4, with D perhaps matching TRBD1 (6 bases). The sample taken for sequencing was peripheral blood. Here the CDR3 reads CASSLAARGGEKLFF. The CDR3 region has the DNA TGTGCCAGCAGCTTAGCGGCCAGGGGTGGCGAAAAACTGTTTTTT.